These T cell receptor beta chains were read from a single sample in a study of graft-versus-host responses after intestinal transplantation. TCRdb keeps only in-frame clones here, not all; method: immunoSEQ multiplex PCR. The table includes roughly 70,000 clones, roughly 92% detected once. The specimen comprised bone marrow, sampled 700 to 750 days after intestinal transplantation. The source is a human patient who received an intestinal transplant, so some T cells may come from the graft donor. Each CDR3 is given with its conserved first and last residue. The order of the fields is J gene, clone size, V gene, D gene, CDR3 protein, CDR3 DNA. A D gene is named only where the DNA matches it firmly. Size is stated for part of the rows, as once, few or many counts, or as a class when the clone is expanded.

>TRBJ2-5|few|TRBV11-2|NA
CASSGETQYF
TGTGCCAGCTCCGGCGAGACCCAGTACTTC
>TRBJ1-2|NA|TRBV6-5|TRBD1
CASSQTGTGVVYTF
TGTGCCAGCAGTCAAACCGGGACAGGGGTTGTCTACACCTTC
>TRBJ1-1|NA|TRBV15|NA
CATSRDHPPAEYTEAFF
TGTGCCACCAGCAGAGATCACCCCCCAGCAGAATACACTGAAGCTTTCTTT
>TRBJ1-3|NA|TRBV11-3|NA
CASSLDLGNTIYF
TGTGCCAGCAGCTTAGACCTCGGAAACACCATATATTTT
>TRBJ2-2|NA|TRBV2|NA
CASEEYRLSSSGELFF
TGTGCCAGTGAGGAATACAGGTTAAGTTCATCCGGGGAGCTGTTTTTT
>TRBJ2-5|NA|TRBV11-2|TRBD2
CASSSLTSATQETQYF
TGTGCCAGCAGCTCTCTGACTAGCGCTACCCAAGAGACCCAGTACTTC
>TRBJ1-1|NA|TRBV11-2|NA
CASSLRVETEAFF
TGTGCCAGCAGCCTCAGGGTAGAAACTGAAGCTTTCTTT
>TRBJ1-2|NA|TRBV7-9|TRBD1
CASSHWTGANYGYTF
TGTGCCAGCAGCCACTGGACAGGGGCTAACTATGGCTACACCTTC
>TRBJ1-3|NA|TRBV6-6|NA
CASRAGGGRGNTIYF
TGTGCCAGCAGAGCCGGGGGGGGTCGTGGAAACACCATATATTTT
>TRBJ2-3|few|TRBV6-1|TRBD2
CASQTSFTDTQYF
TGTGCCAGCCAGACTAGCTTCACAGATACGCAGTATTTT
>TRBJ1-1|NA|TRBV15|TRBD1
CATSSGGGYYTEAFF
TGTGCCACCAGCAGTGGAGGGGGCTACTACACTGAAGCTTTCTTT
>TRBJ2-7|NA|TRBV27|NA
CASSLYPDSSYEQYF
TGTGCCAGCAGTTTATATCCGGATAGCTCCTACGAGCAGTACTTC
>TRBJ2-7|NA|TRBV11-2|NA
CASSSPDLTHEQYF
TGTGCCAGCAGCTCACCTGACCTGACCCACGAGCAGTACTTC
>TRBJ1-1|NA|TRBV10-2|TRBD1
CASSDVKGAIGLSEAFF
TGCGCCAGCAGTGACGTTAAGGGGGCCATCGGGCTGTCTGAAGCTTTCTTT
>TRBJ1-5|NA|TRBV6-5|NA
CASSYNGDSNQPQHF
TGTGCCAGCAGTTACAACGGTGATAGCAATCAGCCCCAGCATTTT
>TRBJ2-4|NA|TRBV4-1|NA
CASSQAGQSKNIQYF
TGCGCCAGCAGCCAAGCGGGGCAGTCCAAAAACATTCAGTACTTC
>TRBJ2-5|NA|TRBV15|TRBD1
CATSRDTTGIEETQYF
TGTGCCACCAGCCGGGACACGACAGGGATTGAGGAGACCCAGTACTTC